The 2 T cell receptor beta chains presented below share a single source sample, sequenced in a study of OX40 agonist ivuxolimab in advanced cancers. Produced via immunoSEQ multiplex PCR; TCRdb's table is partial and in-frame only. The sample carries around 37,000 clones, about four fifths recorded once. The sequences come from CD4+ or CD8+ T cells sorted from blood, collected in a trial of the OX40 agonist ivuxolimab. Every receptor here comes from an adult with an advanced solid tumor such as melanoma, head and neck, liver or kidney cancer.

This chain connects TRBV18 to TRBJ2-5, with a possible D match to TRBD1 (6 bases). This CDR3 contains 14 residues. Looked up from germline, CDR1 is KGHSH and CDR2 is LQKENI. Trimming pared 3 bases from V and 5 bases from J, leaving 13 bases between. DNA of the CDR3: TGTGCCAGCTCACCTCCGGGACATAGGGAGACCCAGTACTTC. Translated, it gives CASSPPGHRETQYF.

V is TRBV7-6 and J is TRBJ2-3; TRBD2 matches at 15 bases. CDR1 SGHVS and CDR2 FNYEAQ come from the germline V gene. This CDR3 spans 16 amino acids. With 5 bases clipped from V and 5 bases from J, the junction kept 5 bases outside the gene matches. Written as DNA, the CDR3 is TGTGCCAGCAGCCTCGGACTAGCGGGAGGGATAGATACGCAGTATTTT. Its translation: CASSLGLAGGIDTQYF. The full variable domain, completed using reference TRBV7-6 and TRBJ2-3, is GAGVSQSPRYKVTKRGQDVALRCDPISGHVSLYWYRQALGQGPEFLTYFNYEAQQDKSGLPNDRFSAERPEGSISTLTIQRTEQRDSAMYRCASSLGLAGGIDTQYFGPGTRLTVL.